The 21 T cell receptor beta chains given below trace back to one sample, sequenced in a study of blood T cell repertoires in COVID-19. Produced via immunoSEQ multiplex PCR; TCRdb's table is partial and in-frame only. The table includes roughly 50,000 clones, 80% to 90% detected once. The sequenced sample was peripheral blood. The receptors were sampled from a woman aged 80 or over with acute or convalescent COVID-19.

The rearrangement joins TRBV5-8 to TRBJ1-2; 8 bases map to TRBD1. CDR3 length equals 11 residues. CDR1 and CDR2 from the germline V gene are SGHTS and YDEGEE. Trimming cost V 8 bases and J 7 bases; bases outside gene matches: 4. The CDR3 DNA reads TGTGCCAGTCAGGGGGCAGGTGGCTACACCTTC. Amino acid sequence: CASQGAGGYTF.

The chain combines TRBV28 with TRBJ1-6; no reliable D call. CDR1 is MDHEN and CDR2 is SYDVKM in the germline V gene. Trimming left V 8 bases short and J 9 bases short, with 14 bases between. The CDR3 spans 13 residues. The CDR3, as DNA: TGTGCCAGCCGGTCGTCCGTTGGTTCACCCCTCCACTTT. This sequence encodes CASRSSVGSPLHF.

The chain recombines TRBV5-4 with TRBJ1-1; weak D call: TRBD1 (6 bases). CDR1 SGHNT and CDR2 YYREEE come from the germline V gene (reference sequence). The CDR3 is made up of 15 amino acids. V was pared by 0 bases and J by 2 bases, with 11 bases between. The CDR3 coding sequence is TGTGCCAGCAGCTTGGGAGGGGGGGGCAACACTGAAGCTTTCTTT. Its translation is CASSLGGGGNTEAFF. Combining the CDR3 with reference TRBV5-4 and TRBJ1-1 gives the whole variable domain ETGVTQSPTHLIKTRGQQVTLRCSSQSGHNTVSWYQQALGQGPQFIFQYYREEENGRGNFPPRFSGLQFPNYSSELNVNALELDDSALYLCASSLGGGGNTEAFFGQGTRLTVV.

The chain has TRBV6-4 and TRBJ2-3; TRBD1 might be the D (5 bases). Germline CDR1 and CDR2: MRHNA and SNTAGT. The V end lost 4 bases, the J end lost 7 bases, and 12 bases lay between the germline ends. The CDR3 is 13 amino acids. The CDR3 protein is CASSGGPGNTQYF. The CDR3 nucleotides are TGTGCCAGCAGTGGGGGCCCGGGTAATACGCAGTATTTT.

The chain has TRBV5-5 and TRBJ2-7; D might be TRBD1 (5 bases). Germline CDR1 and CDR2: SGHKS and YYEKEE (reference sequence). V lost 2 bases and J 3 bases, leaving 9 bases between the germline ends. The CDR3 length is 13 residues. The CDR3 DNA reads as TGTGCCAGCAGCTTACTCGACAGCTACGAGCAGTACTTC. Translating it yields CASSLLDSYEQYF.

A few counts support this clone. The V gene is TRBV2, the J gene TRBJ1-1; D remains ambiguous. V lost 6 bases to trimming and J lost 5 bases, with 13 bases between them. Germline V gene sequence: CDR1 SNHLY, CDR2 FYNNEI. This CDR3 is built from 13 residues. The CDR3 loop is CASRGSPWTEAFF. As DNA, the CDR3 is TGTGCCAGCAGAGGGAGTCCCTGGACTGAAGCTTTCTTT.

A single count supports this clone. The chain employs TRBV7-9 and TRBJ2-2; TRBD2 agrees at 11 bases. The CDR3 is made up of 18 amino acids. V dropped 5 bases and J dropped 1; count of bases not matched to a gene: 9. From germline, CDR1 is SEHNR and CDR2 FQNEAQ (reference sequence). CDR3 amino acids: CASSQVTGTSGNTGELFF. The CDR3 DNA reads TGTGCCAGCAGCCAAGTTACCGGGACTAGCGGGAACACCGGGGAGCTGTTTTTT.

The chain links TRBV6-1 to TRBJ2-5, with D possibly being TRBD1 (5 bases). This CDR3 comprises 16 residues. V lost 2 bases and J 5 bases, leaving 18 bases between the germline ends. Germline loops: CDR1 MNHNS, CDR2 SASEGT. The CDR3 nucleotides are TGTGCCAGCAGTGAATCGGAACGAATAGGGGCTGAGACCCAGTACTTC. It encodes CASSESERIGAETQYF.

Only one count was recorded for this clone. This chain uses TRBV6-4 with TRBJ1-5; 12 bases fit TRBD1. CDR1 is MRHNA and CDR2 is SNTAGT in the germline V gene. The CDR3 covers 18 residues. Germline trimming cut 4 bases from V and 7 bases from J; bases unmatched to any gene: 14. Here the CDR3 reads CASSVFRDRGRTDQPQHF. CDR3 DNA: TGTGCCAGCAGTGTCTTCCGGGACAGGGGGCGTACGGACCAGCCCCAGCATTTT.

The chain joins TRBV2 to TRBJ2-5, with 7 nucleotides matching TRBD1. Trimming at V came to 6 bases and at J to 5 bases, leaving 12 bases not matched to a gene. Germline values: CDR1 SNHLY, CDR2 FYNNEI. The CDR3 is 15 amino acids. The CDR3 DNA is TGTGCCAGCAGGACAGGGTGGGGGATATTGGAGACCCAGTACTTC. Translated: CASRTGWGILETQYF.

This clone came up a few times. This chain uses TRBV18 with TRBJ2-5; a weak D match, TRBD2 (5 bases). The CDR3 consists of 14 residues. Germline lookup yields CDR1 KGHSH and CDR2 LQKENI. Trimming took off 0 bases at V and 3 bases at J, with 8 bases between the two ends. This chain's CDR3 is CASSPPLGEETQYF. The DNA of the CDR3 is TGTGCCAGCTCACCACCCTTGGGAGAAGAGACCCAGTACTTC.

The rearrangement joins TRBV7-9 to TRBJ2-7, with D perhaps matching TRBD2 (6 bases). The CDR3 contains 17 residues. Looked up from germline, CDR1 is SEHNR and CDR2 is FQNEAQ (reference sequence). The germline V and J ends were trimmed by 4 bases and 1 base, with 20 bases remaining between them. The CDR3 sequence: CASSSPPSELFSYEQYF. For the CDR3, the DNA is TGTGCCAGCAGCTCTCCACCTAGCGAATTATTTTCCTACGAGCAGTACTTC.

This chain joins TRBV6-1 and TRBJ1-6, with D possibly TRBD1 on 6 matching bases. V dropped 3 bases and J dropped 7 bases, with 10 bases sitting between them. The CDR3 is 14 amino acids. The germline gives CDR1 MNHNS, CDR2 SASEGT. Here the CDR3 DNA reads TGTGCCAGCAGTGACCAGGGGACAAATTCACCCCTCCACTTT. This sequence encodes CASSDQGTNSPLHF.

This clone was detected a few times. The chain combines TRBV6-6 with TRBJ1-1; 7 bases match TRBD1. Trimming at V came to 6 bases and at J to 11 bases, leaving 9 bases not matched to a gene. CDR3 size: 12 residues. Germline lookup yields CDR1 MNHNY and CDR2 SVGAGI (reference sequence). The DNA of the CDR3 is TGTGCCAGCAGGTCCGGGACAGCGGTTGCTTTCTTT. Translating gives CASRSGTAVAFF.

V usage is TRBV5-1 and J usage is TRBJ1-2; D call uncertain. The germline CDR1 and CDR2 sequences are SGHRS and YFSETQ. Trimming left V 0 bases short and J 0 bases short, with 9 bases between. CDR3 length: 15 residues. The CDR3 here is CASSLAVSSNYGYTF. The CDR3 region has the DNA TGCGCCAGCAGCTTGGCCGTTTCCTCTAACTATGGCTACACCTTC.

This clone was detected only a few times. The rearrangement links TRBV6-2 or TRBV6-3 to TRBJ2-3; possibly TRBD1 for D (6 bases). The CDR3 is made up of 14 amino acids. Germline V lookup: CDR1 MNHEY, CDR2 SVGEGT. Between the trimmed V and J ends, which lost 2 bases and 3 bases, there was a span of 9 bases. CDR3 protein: CASSYGQGTDTQYF. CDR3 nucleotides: TGTGCCAGCAGTTACGGGCAGGGGACAGATACGCAGTATTTT.

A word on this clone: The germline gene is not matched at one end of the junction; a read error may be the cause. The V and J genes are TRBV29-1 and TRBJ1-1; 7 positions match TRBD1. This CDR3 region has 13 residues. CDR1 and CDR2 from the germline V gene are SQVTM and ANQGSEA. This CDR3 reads CSVEGDRNTEAFF. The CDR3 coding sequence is TGCAGCGTGGAAGGGGACAGGAACACTGAAGCTTTCTTT.

The CDR3 sequence is CASSVAGGVQETQYF. The CDR3 DNA reads TGTGCCAGCAGCGTAGCCGGAGGGGTCCAAGAGACCCAGTACTTC. V gene TRBV9 combines with J gene TRBJ2-5, with D possibly matching TRBD2 (6 bases). This CDR3 region has 15 residues. The germline V gene has CDR1 SGDLS and CDR2 YYNGEE. V lost 0 bases and J 1 base, leaving 10 bases between the germline ends.

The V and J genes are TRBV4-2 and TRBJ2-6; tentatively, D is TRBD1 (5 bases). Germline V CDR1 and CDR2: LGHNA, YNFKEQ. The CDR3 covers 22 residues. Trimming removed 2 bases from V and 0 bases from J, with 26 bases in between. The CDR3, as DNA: TGTGCCAGCAGCCAAATAAGGGAAACAGGAATGGCTCGAAGCTCTGGGGCCAACGTCCTGACTTTC. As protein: CASSQIRETGMARSSGANVLTF.

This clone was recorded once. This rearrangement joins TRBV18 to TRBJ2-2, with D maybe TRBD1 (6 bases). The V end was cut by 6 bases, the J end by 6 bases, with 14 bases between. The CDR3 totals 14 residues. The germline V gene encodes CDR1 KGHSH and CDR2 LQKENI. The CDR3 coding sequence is TGTGCCAGCTCTCGAGATAACAGGGCCGGGGAGCTGTTTTTT. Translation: CASSRDNRAGELFF. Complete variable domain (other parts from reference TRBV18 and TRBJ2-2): NAGVMQNPRHLVRRRGQEARLRCSPMKGHSHVYWYRQLPEEGLKFMVYLQKENIIDESGMPKERFSAEFPKEGPSILRIQQVVRGDSAAYFCASSRDNRAGELFFGEGSRLTVL.

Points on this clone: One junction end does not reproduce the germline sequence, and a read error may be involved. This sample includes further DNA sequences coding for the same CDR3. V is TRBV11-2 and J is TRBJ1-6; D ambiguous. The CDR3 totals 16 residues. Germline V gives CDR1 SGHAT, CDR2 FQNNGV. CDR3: CASSFFSGSYNSPLHF. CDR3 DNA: TGTGCCAGCAGCTTCTTCAGCGGCTCCTATAATTCACCTCTCCACTTT.